One and the same sample provided the 7 T cell receptor beta chains below, sequenced in a study of blood T cell repertoires in COVID-19. TCRdb's table, derived via immunoSEQ multiplex PCR, lists solely in-frame clones and lacks some. The sample consists of over 100,000 clones, 87% of them appearing once. Material: peripheral blood. All receptors come from a man in his forties or fifties with active COVID-19.

The rearrangement joins TRBV6-1 to TRBJ2-6, with TRBD2 as a possible D gene (6 bases). Germline V gives CDR1 MNHNS, CDR2 SASEGT. The CDR3 runs to 17 residues. With 3 bases removed from V and 2 bases from J, the gap between germline ends came to 14 bases. The CDR3 loop reads CASSEGWGGTGANVLTF. CDR3 DNA: TGTGCCAGCAGTGAGGGTTGGGGAGGTACTGGGGCCAACGTCCTGACTTTC.

The CDR3 sequence: CSVDRRREDTQYF. DNA of the CDR3: TGCAGCGTTGATCGACGGCGGGAAGATACGCAGTATTTT. The chain carries TRBV29-1 and TRBJ2-3; a weak D match, TRBD2 (6 bases). CDR3 length: 13 amino acids. Trimming cost V 3 bases and J 5 bases, with 12 bases left between them. Looked up from germline, CDR1 is SQVTM and CDR2 is ANQGSEA.

This chain joins TRBV5-1 and TRBJ2-1; possible D gene TRBD1, 6 bases. CDR1 SGHRS and CDR2 YFSETQ come from the germline V gene. V lost 1 base and J lost 1, with 15 bases in between. CDR3 length: 17 amino acids. CDR3 sequence: CASSLLAGVLSYNEQFF. The CDR3 DNA is TGCGCCAGCAGCTTGTTGGCAGGGGTACTTTCCTACAATGAGCAGTTCTTC.

This sequence joins TRBV5-1 and TRBJ1-1; a weak D match, TRBD1 (6 bases). The CDR3 consists of 15 residues. V was trimmed by 4 bases and J by 2 bases, leaving 15 bases between them. Germline V gene data show CDR1 as SGHRS and CDR2 as YFSETQ. In nucleotides, the CDR3 is TGCGCCAGCAGCCAGACAGGAGGTGGAAACACTGAAGCTTTCTTT. The encoded protein is CASSQTGGGNTEAFF. Full variable domain (outside the CDR3, taken from reference TRBV5-1 and TRBJ1-1): KAGVTQTPRYLIKTRGQQVTLSCSPISGHRSVSWYQQTPGQGLQFLFEYFSETQRNKGNFPGRFSGRQFSNSRSEMNVSTLELGDSALYLCASSQTGGGNTEAFFGQGTRLTVV.

V gene TRBV11-2 combines with J gene TRBJ2-2, with a tentative D call TRBD2 (5 bases). Germline CDR1 reads SGHAT; CDR2 reads FQNNGV. CDR3 length: 17 residues. V was cut by 5 bases and J by 1 base, with 17 bases left in between. CDR3 residues: CASSKSRAPRNTGELFF. The DNA for the CDR3 is TGTGCCAGCAGCAAATCGAGGGCCCCTCGGAACACCGGGGAGCTGTTTTTT.

The rearrangement uses TRBV5-4 and TRBJ1-2, with unresolved D. Germline-derived CDR1 and CDR2 are SGHNT and YYREEE (reference sequence). Trimming cost V 4 bases and J 8 bases, with 12 bases left between them. CDR3 length: 12 residues. This CDR3 is CASSHPLEGYTF. The CDR3, as DNA: TGTGCCAGCAGCCACCCCCTCGAGGGCTACACCTTC.

The count of this clone is one. The chain uses TRBV19 and TRBJ1-3, with 7 bases lining up with TRBD1. This CDR3 is 15 amino acids long. Germline lookup yields CDR1 LNHDA and CDR2 SQIVND (reference sequence). J gave up 4 bases and V 6 bases, and 9 bases lay outside the gene matches. This chain's CDR3 is CASRFPGTEGNTIYF. Here the CDR3 DNA reads TGTGCCAGTAGGTTCCCCGGGACAGAGGGAAACACCATATATTTT.